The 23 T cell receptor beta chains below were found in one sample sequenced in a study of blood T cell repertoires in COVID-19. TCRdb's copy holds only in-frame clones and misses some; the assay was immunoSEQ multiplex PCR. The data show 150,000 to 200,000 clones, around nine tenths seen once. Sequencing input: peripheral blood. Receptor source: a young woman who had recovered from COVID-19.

CDR3 nucleotide sequence: TGTGCCAGCAGCTTAGACGGACTAGCGGGGACAGAGACCCAGTACTTC. It yields the protein CASSLDGLAGTETQYF. The rearrangement links TRBV7-3 to TRBJ2-5; 12 bases are a match to TRBD2. This CDR3 region has 16 residues. V gave up 2 bases and J gave up 4 bases; unmatched junction bases: 5. The germline V gene encodes CDR1 SGHTA and CDR2 FQGTGA.

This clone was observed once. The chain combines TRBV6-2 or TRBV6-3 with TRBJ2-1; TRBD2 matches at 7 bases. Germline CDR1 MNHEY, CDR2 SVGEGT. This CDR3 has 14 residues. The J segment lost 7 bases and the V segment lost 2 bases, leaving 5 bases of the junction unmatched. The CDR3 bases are TGTGCCAGCAGTTACGGCGGGGGTGGTAATGAGCAGTTCTTC. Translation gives CASSYGGGGNEQFF.

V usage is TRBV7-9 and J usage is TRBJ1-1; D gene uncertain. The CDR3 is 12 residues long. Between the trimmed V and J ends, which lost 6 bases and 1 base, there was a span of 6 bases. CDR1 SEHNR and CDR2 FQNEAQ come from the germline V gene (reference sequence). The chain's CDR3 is CASRLPNTEAFF. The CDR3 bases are TGTGCCAGCAGACTCCCGAACACTGAAGCTTTCTTT. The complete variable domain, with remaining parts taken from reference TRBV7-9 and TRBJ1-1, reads DTGVSQNPRHKITKRGQNVTFRCDPISEHNRLYWYRQTLGQGPEFLTYFQNEAQLEKSRLLSDRFSAERPKGSFSTLEIQRTEQGDSAMYLCASRLPNTEAFFGQGTRLTVV.

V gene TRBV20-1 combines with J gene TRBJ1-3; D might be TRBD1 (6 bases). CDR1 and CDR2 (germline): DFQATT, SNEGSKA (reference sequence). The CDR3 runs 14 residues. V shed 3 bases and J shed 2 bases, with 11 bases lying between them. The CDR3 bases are TGCAGTGCTAGTTCAGGGGCGACTGGAAACACCATATATTTT. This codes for CSASSGATGNTIYF.

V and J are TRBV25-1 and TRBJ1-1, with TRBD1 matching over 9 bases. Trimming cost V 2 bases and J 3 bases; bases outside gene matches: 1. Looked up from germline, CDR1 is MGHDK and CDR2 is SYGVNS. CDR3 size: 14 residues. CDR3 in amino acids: CASSEGDRDTEAFF. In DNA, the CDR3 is TGTGCCAGCAGTGAAGGGGACAGGGACACTGAAGCTTTCTTT.

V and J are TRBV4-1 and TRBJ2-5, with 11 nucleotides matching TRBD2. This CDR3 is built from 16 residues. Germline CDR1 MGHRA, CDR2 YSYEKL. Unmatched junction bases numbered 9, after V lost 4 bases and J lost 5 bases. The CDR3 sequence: CASSRITSGGRETQYF. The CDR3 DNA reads TGCGCCAGCAGCCGTATAACTAGCGGGGGCCGGGAGACCCAGTACTTC.

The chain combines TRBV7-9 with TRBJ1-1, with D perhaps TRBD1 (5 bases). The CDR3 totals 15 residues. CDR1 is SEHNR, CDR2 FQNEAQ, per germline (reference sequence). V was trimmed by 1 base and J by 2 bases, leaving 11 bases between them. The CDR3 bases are TGTGCCAGCAGCTTAGGAAGGGGCTCTAACACTGAAGCTTTCTTT. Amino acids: CASSLGRGSNTEAFF. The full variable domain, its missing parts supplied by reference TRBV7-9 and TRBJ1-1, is DTGVSQNPRHKITKRGQNVTFRCDPISEHNRLYWYRQTLGQGPEFLTYFQNEAQLEKSRLLSDRFSAERPKGSFSTLEIQRTEQGDSAMYLCASSLGRGSNTEAFFGQGTRLTVV.

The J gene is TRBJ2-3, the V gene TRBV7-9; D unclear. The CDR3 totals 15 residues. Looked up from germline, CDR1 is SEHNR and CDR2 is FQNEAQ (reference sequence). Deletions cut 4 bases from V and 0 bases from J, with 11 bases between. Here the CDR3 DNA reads TGTGCCAGCAGCTCCCCGGAGATGAGCACAGATACGCAGTATTTT. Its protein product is CASSSPEMSTDTQYF.

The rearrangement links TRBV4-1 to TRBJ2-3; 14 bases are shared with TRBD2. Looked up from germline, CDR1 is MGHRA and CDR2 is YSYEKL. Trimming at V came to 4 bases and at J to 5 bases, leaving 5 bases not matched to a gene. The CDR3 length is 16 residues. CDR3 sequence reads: CASSRAGLAGGDTQYF. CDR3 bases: TGCGCCAGCAGCCGCGCTGGACTAGCGGGAGGAGATACGCAGTATTTT.

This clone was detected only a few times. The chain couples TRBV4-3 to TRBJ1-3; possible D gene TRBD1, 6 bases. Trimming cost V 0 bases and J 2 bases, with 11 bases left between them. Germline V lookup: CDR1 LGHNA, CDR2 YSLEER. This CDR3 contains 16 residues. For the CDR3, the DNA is TGCGCCAGCAGCCAAGACTACAGGGCTCCTGGAAACACCATATATTTT. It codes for CASSQDYRAPGNTIYF.

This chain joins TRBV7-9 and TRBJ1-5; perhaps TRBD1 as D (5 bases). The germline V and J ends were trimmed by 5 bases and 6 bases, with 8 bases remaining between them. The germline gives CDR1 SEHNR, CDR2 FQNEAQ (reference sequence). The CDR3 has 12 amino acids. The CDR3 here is CASSIRGQPQHF. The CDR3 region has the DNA TGTGCCAGCAGCATTAGGGGTCAGCCCCAGCATTTT.

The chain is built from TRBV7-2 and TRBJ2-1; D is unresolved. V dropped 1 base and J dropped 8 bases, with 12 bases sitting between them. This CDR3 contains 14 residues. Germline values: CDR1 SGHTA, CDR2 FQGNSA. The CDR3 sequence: CASSLEALGDEQFF. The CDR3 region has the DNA TGTGCCAGCAGCTTAGAAGCATTGGGCGATGAGCAGTTCTTC.

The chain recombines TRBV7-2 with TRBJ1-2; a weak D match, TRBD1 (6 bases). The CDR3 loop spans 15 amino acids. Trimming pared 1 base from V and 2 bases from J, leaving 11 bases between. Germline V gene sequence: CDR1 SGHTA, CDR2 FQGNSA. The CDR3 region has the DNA TGTGCCAGCAGCTTAGTGGGACACGCGAACTATGGCTACACCTTC. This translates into CASSLVGHANYGYTF.

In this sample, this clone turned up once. CDR3 coding DNA: TGTGCCAGCTCACCACCGGGTAGCTCCGGGGAGCTGTTTTTT. It codes for CASSPPGSSGELFF. The chain employs TRBV18 and TRBJ2-2, with unresolved D. The CDR3 covers 14 residues. Germline CDR1 KGHSH, CDR2 LQKENI. V was shortened by 0 bases and J by 6 bases, with 8 bases between the two germline ends.

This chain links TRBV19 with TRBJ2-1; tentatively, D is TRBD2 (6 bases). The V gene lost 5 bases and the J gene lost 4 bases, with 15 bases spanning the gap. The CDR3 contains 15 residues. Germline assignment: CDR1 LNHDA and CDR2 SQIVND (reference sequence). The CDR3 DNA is TGTGCCAGTAGTGTCTCAGGCGGACTATACAATGAGCAGTTCTTC. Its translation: CASSVSGGLYNEQFF.

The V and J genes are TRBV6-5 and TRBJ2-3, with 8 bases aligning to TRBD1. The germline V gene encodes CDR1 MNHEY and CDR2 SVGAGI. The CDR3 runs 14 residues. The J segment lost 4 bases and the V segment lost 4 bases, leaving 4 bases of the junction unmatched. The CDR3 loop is CASSSTGGPDTQYF. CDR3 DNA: TGTGCCAGCAGTTCTACAGGGGGACCAGATACGCAGTATTTT.

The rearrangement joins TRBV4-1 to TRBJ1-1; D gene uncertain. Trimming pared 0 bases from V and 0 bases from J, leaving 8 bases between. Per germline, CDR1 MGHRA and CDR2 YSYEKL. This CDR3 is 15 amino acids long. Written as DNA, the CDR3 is TGCGCCAGCAGCCAAGAGGGCAGCCTGAACACTGAAGCTTTCTTT. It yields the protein CASSQEGSLNTEAFF.

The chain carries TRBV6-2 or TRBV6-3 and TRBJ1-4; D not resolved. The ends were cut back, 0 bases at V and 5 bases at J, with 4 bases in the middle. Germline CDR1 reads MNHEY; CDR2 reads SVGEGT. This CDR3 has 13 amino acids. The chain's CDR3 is CASSYSENEKLFF. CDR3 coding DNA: TGTGCCAGCAGTTACTCGGAGAATGAAAAACTGTTTTTT.

In DNA, the CDR3 is TGTGCCAGCTCACGAACAGGGTCGGGAAATAGCAATCAGCCCCAGCATTTT. Translating it yields CASSRTGSGNSNQPQHF. The chain couples TRBV18 to TRBJ1-5; tentative D call: TRBD1 (6 bases). Trimming cost V 4 bases and J 0 bases, with 16 bases left between them. The CDR3 is made up of 17 amino acids. Germline CDR1 KGHSH, CDR2 LQKENI.

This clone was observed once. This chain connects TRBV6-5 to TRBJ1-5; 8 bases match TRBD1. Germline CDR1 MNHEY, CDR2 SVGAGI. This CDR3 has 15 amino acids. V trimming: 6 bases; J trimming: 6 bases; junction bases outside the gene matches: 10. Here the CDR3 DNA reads TGTGCCAGCAGACTATCAGGGGGCAAGGGTCAGCCCCAGCATTTT. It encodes CASRLSGGKGQPQHF.

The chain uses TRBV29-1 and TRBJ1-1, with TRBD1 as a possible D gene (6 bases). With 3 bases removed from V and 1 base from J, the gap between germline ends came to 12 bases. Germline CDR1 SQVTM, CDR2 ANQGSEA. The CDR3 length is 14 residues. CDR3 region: CSVDQGLRNTEAFF. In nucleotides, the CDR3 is TGCAGCGTTGACCAGGGGCTCCGGAACACTGAAGCTTTCTTT. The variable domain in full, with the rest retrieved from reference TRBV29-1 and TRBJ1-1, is SAVISQKPSRDICQRGTSLTIQCQVDSQVTMMFWYRQQPGQSLTLIATANQGSEATYESGFVIDKFPISRPNLTFSTLTVSNMSPEDSSIYLCSVDQGLRNTEAFFGQGTRLTVV.

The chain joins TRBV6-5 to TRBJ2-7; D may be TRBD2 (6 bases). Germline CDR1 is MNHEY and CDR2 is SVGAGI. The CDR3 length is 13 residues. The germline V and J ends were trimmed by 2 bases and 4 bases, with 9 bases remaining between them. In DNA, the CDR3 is TGTGCCAGCAGTTACCGGAGCGGGTACGAGCAGTACGTC. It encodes CASSYRSGYEQYV.

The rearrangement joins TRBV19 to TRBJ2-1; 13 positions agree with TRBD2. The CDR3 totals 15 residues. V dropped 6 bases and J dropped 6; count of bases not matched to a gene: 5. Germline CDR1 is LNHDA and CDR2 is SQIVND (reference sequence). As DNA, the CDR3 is TGTGCCAGTAGGATTACTAGCGGGAGGGTCAATGAGCAGTTCTTC. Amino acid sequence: CASRITSGRVNEQFF.